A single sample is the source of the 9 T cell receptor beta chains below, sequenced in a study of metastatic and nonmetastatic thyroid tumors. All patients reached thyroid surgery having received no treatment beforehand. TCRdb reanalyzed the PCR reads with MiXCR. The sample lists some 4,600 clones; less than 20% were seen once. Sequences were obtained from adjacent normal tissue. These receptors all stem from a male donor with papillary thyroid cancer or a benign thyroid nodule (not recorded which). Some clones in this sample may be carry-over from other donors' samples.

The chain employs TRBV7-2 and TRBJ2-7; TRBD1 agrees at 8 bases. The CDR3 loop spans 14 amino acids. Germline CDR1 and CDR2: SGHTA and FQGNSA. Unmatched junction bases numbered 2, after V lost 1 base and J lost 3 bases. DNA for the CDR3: TGTGCCAGCAGCTTAGAAACAGGGGGCTACGAGCAGTACTTC. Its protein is CASSLETGGYEQYF. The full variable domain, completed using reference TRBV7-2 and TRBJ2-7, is GAGVSQSPSNKVTEKGKDVELRCDPISGHTALYWYRQSLGQGLEFLIYFQGNSAPDKSGLPSDRFSAERTGGSVSTLTIQRTQQEDSAVYLCASSLETGGYEQYFGPGTRLTVT.

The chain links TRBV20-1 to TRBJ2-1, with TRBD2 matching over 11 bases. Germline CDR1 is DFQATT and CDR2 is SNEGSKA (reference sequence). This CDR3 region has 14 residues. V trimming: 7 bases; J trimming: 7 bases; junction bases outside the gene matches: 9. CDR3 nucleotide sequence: TGCAGTGGGACTAGCGGGTTTTCCGGGAATGAGCAGTTCTTC. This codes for CSGTSGFSGNEQFF.

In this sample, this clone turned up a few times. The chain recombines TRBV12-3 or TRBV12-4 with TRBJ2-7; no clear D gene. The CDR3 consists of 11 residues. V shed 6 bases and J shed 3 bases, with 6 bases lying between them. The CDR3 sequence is CASSSGYEQYF. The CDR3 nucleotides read TGTGCCAGCAGCTCGGGCTACGAGCAGTACTTC.

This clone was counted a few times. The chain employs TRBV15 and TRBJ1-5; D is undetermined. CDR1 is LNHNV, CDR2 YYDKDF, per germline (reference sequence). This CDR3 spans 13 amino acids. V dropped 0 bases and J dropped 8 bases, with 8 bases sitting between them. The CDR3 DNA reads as TGTGCCACCAGCAGAGAAGAGGGAAAGCCCCAGCATTTT. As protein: CATSREEGKPQHF.

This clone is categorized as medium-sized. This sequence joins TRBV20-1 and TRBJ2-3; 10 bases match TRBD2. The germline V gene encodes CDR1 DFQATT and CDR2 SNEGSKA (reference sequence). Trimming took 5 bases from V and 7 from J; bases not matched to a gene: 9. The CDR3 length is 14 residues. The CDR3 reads CSALLAGAHNTQYF. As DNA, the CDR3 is TGCAGTGCTCTTCTAGCGGGGGCTCATAATACGCAGTATTTT.

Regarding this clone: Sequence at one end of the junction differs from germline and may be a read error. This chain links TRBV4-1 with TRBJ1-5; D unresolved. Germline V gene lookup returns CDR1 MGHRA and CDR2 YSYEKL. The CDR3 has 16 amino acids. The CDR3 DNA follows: TGTGCCAGCAACCAAGAAGGCAGTAATCGCAATCAGCCCCAGCATTTT. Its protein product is CASNQEGSNRNQPQHF.

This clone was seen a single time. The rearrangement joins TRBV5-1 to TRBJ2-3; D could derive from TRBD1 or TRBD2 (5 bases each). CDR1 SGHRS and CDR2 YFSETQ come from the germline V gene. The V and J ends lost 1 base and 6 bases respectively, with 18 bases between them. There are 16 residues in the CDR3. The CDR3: CASSLLGTPVSDTQYF. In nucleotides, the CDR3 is TGCGCCAGCAGCTTGTTGGGGACCCCGGTCAGCGATACGCAGTATTTT.

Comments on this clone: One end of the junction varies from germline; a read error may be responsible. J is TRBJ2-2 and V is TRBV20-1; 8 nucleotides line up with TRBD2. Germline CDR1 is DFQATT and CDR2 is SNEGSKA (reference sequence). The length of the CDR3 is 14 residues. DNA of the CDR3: TGCAGTGCTAGAGCGGGAGGGAACACCTGGGAGCTGTTTTTT. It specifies CSARAGGNTWELFF.

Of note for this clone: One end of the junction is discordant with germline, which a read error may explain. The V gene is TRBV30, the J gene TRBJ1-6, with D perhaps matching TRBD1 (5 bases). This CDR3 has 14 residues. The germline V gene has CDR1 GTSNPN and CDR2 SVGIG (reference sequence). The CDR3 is CAWSGGAVASPLHF. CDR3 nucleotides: TGCGCCTGGAGTGGGGGTGCGGTCGCCTCACCCCTCCACTTT.